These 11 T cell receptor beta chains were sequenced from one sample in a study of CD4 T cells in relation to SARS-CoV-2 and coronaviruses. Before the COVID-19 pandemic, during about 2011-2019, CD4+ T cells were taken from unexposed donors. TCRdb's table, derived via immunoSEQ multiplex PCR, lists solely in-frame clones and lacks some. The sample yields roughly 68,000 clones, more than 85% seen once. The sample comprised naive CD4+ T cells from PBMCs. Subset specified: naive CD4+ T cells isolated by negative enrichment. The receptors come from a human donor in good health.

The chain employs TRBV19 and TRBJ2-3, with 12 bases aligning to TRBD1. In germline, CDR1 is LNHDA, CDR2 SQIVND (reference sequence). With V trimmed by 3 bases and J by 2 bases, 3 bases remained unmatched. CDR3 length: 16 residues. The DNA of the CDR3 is TGTGCCAGTAGTATCAGGGGACAGGGGGCCACAGATACGCAGTATTTT. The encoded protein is CASSIRGQGATDTQYF.

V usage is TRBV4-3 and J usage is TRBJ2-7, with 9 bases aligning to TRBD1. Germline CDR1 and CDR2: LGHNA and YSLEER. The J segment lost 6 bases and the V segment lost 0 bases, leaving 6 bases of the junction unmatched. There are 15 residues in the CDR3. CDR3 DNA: TGCGCCAGCAGCCAAGATAGAAGGACAGGGGTCGAGCAGTACTTC. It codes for CASSQDRRTGVEQYF.

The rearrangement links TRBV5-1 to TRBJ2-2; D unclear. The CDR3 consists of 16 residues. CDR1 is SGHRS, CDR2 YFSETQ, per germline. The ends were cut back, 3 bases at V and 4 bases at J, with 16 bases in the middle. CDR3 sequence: CASSSRTGLGTGELFF. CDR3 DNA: TGCGCCAGCAGCTCGAGGACGGGCTTGGGCACCGGGGAGCTGTTTTTT.

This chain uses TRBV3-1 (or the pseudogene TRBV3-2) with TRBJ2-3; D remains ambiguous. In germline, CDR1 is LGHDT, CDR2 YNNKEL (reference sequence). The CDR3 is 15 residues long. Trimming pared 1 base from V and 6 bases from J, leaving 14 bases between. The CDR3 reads CASSQGRVIGDTQYF. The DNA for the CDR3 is TGTGCCAGCAGCCAAGGGCGCGTCATTGGCGATACGCAGTATTTT.

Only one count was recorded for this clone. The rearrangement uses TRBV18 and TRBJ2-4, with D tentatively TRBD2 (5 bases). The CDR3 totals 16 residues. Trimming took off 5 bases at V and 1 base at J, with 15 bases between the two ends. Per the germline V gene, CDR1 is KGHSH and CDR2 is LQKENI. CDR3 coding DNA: TGTGCCAGCTCAACGGTGGCGAGGGAGGCCAAAAACATTCAGTACTTC. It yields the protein CASSTVAREAKNIQYF.

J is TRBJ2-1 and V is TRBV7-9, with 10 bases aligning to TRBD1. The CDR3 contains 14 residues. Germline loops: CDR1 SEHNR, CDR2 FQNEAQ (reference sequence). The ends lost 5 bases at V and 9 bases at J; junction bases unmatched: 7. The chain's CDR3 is CASSAMDRGGEQFF. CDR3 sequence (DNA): TGTGCCAGCAGCGCGATGGACAGGGGGGGTGAGCAGTTCTTC.

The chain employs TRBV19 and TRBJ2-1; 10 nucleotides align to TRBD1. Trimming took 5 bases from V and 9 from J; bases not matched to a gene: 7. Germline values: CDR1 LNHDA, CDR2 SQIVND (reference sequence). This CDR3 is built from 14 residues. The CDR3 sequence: CASSPGTGAGEQFF. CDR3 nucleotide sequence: TGTGCCAGTAGTCCCGGGACAGGGGCGGGTGAGCAGTTCTTC.

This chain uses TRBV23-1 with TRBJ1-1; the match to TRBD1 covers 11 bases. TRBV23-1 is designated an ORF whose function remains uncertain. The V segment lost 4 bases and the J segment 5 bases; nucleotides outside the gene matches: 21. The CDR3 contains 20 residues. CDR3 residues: CASSRSIRDRGILSVTEAFF. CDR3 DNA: TGCGCCAGCAGTCGATCAATCCGGGACAGGGGGATCTTATCAGTAACTGAAGCTTTCTTT.

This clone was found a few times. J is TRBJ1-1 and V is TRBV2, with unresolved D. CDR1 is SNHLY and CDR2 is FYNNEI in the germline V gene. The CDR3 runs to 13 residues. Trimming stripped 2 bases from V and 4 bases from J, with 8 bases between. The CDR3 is CASSEQLITEAFF. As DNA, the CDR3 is TGTGCCAGCAGTGAACAGCTGATCACTGAAGCTTTCTTT. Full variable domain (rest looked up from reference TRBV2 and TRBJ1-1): EPEVTQTPSHQVTQMGQEVILRCVPISNHLYFYWYRQILGQKVEFLVSFYNNEISEKSEIFDDQFSVERPDGSNFTLKIRSTKLEDSAMYFCASSEQLITEAFFGQGTRLTVV.

The CDR3 nucleotides read TGTGCCACCGCGGGGGCGAGCGGGGGGGAGACCCAGTACTTC. Translating it yields CATAGASGGETQYF. The genes are TRBV24-1 and TRBJ2-5; TRBD2 matches at 9 bases. CDR1 and CDR2 from the germline V gene are KGHDR and SFDVKD. CDR3 length equals 14 residues. V gave up 9 bases and J gave up 5 bases; unmatched junction bases: 9.

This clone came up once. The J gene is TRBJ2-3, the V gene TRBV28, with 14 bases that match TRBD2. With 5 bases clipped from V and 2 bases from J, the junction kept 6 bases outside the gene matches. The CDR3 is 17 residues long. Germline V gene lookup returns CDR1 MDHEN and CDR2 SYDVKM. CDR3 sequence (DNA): TGTGCCAGCAGTCTGGGGGGACTAGCGGGAGACACAGATACGCAGTATTTT. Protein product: CASSLGGLAGDTDTQYF.